The 17 T cell receptor beta chains listed next were all sequenced from one sample in a study of shared clonotypes between healthy human individuals. Assay: immunoSEQ multiplex PCR; the TCRdb copy retains only in-frame clones and omits some. Among about half a million clones, over 70% were seen once, and the ten largest hold about 13%. Material for sequencing was PBMCs. The receptors were sampled from a woman in her thirties or forties in good health. Some clones in this sample may be carry-over from other donors' samples.

The chain combines TRBV28 with TRBJ2-3; D not resolved. Trimming left V 5 bases short and J 5 bases short, with 14 bases between. Looked up from germline, CDR1 is MDHEN and CDR2 is SYDVKM. The CDR3 is 14 residues long. The CDR3 nucleotides read TGTGCCAGCAGTACGCGACGAGACGGAGATACGCAGTATTTT. Amino acid sequence: CASSTRRDGDTQYF.

The chain joins TRBV7-2 to TRBJ2-5; 11 bases line up with TRBD1. The CDR3 runs 16 residues. Germline loops: CDR1 SGHTA, CDR2 FQGNSA. V was clipped by 4 bases and J by 1 base; unmatched bases: 5. The chain's CDR3 is CASSSGGTGGQETQYF. DNA for the CDR3: TGTGCCAGCAGCTCCGGGGGGACAGGGGGCCAAGAGACCCAGTACTTC.

CDR3: CAISELPNSGNTIYF. DNA of the CDR3: TGTGCCATCAGTGAGTTGCCCAACTCTGGAAACACCATATATTTT. The rearrangement joins TRBV10-3 to TRBJ1-3, with unresolved D. Germline-derived CDR1 and CDR2 are ENHRY and SYGVKD. The CDR3 is 15 amino acids. The V gene lost 1 base and the J gene lost 0 bases, with 7 bases spanning the gap.

On this clone itself: A far larger clone is only one base removed, so a read error is likely. CDR3 loop: CASTLMGANTGELFF. DNA for the CDR3: TGTGCCAGCACCCTGATGGGAGCGAACACCGGGGAGCTGTTTTTT. The chain is built from TRBV11-2 and TRBJ2-2; a possible D gene is TRBD2 (5 bases). Deletions cut 7 bases from V and 0 bases from J, with 12 bases between. CDR3 size: 15 residues. From germline, CDR1 is SGHAT and CDR2 FQNNGV.

Remarks on this clone: The identical CDR3 is also encoded by other nucleotide sequences in the sample. The chain joins TRBV11-3 to TRBJ2-1, with D unresolved. From germline, CDR1 is SGHNT and CDR2 YENEEA. The CDR3 covers 13 residues. Trimming left V 1 base short and J 5 bases short, with 6 bases between. CDR3 residues: CASSLGANNEQFF. The CDR3 bases are TGTGCCAGCAGCTTAGGAGCCAACAATGAGCAGTTCTTC.

The chain employs TRBV28 and TRBJ2-3; 9 nucleotides match TRBD1. This CDR3 spans 14 amino acids. Per the germline V gene, CDR1 is MDHEN and CDR2 is SYDVKM. The V gene end was trimmed by 4 bases and the J gene end by 5 bases; junction bases not matched to a gene: 4. CDR3 DNA: TGTGCCAGCAGTTCCGGACAGGGGATAGATACGCAGTATTTT. Residues: CASSSGQGIDTQYF.

CDR3 coding DNA: TGTGCCAGCAGCTTAGGAGGGCTGAGCAATCAGCCCCAGCATTTT. Protein sequence: CASSLGGLSNQPQHF. This chain joins TRBV7-8 and TRBJ1-5; no definite D call. The germline CDR1 and CDR2 sequences are SGHVS and FQNEAQ. This CDR3 spans 15 amino acids. The V end was cut by 1 base, the J end by 1 base, with 8 bases between.

About this clone: A far larger clone is one base from this, pointing to a likely read error. The rearrangement links TRBV30 to TRBJ2-2, with D possibly matching TRBD1 (5 bases). Trimming took off 2 bases at V and 9 bases at J, with 13 bases between the two ends. Germline values: CDR1 GTSNPN, CDR2 SVGIG (reference sequence). CDR3 size: 13 residues. The CDR3 bases are TGTGCCTGGAGTATCAGGGAAGTGAGGGAGCTGTTTTTT. Translated, it gives CAWSIREVRELFF.

V and J are TRBV29-1 and TRBJ1-5; D may be TRBD1 (6 bases). The CDR3 has 14 residues. The V gene's germline CDR1 is SQVTM and CDR2 ANQGSEA. Trimming removed 7 bases from V and 6 bases from J, with 19 bases in between. Here the CDR3 DNA reads TGCAGCGCAGGTACCCGGGACACCGGTCAGCCCCAGCATTTT. Its protein is CSAGTRDTGQPQHF.

The chain joins TRBV28 to TRBJ1-1; D gene uncertain. CDR1 MDHEN and CDR2 SYDVKM come from the germline V gene. V dropped 3 bases and J dropped 4 bases, with 3 bases sitting between them. This CDR3 has 11 amino acids. In nucleotides, the CDR3 is TGTGCCAGCAGTTTCACCACTGAAGCTTTCTTT. This translates into CASSFTTEAFF.

The rearrangement joins TRBV18 to TRBJ2-1; the D gene could be TRBD1 or TRBD2 (5 bases each). CDR3 size: 15 residues. Germline V lookup: CDR1 KGHSH, CDR2 LQKENI. With 6 bases removed from V and 9 bases from J, the gap between germline ends came to 21 bases. CDR3 coding DNA: TGTGCCAGCTCTCCTTCGACCGGGACCGAGGGTGAGCAGTTCTTC. Its protein is CASSPSTGTEGEQFF.

Concerning this clone: A far larger clone is off by one base, so a read error is likely. This sample includes further DNA sequences coding for the same CDR3. The genes are TRBV2 and TRBJ1-1; the D gene is possibly TRBD1 (6 bases). There are 15 residues in the CDR3. CDR1 SNHLY and CDR2 FYNNEI come from the germline V gene. The CDR3 DNA follows: TGTGCCAGCAGGGATCATACGGGGGGCTACACTGAGGCTTTCTTT. Encoded protein: CASRDHTGGYTEAFF.

CDR3 region: CASSSGPTDTQYF. CDR3 DNA sequence: TGTGCCAGCAGCTCAGGACCCACAGATACGCAGTATTTT. This sequence joins TRBV5-5 and TRBJ2-3, with D unresolved. The CDR3 contains 13 residues. V lost 3 bases and J lost 2, with 7 bases in between. CDR1 and CDR2 from the germline V gene are SGHKS and YYEKEE (reference sequence). The full variable domain, with the rest looked up from reference TRBV5-5 and TRBJ2-3, is DAGVTQSPTHLIKTRGQQVTLRCSPISGHKSVSWYQQVLGQGPQFIFQYYEKEERGRGNFPDRFSARQFPNYSSELNVNALLLGDSALYLCASSSGPTDTQYFGPGTRLTVL.

This clone was picked up one time. V gene TRBV5-1 combines with J gene TRBJ2-7; 10 bases are a match to TRBD2. The CDR3 loop spans 13 amino acids. Germline V gives CDR1 SGHRS, CDR2 YFSETQ. Unmatched junction bases numbered 4, after V lost 4 bases and J lost 6 bases. This CDR3 reads CASSVRTSGEQYF. The CDR3, as DNA: TGCGCCAGCAGCGTGAGGACTAGCGGCGAGCAGTACTTC.

On this clone: It is likely a read error: a sequence one base away is far more abundant. The V gene is TRBV6-4, the J gene TRBJ1-1; possibly TRBD1 for D (5 bases). This CDR3 has 12 residues. The germline gives CDR1 MRHNA, CDR2 SNTAGT. The chain's CDR3 is CAGRNRGTEAFF. In DNA, the CDR3 is TGTGCCGGCAGGAACCGGGGGACTGAAGCTTTCTTT.

This clone was picked up a small number of times. V is TRBV7-6 and J is TRBJ1-5; no definite D call. The CDR3 runs to 13 residues. From germline, CDR1 is SGHVS and CDR2 FNYEAQ. Trimming removed 2 bases from V and 5 bases from J, with 7 bases in between. The CDR3 DNA sequence: TGTGCCAGCAGCTTAACAGATGATCAGCCCCAGCATTTT. Translated: CASSLTDDQPQHF. Together with reference TRBV7-6 and TRBJ1-5, the CDR3 gives the full variable domain: GAGVSQSPRYKVTKRGQDVALRCDPISGHVSLYWYRQALGQGPEFLTYFNYEAQQDKSGLPNDRFSAERPEGSISTLTIQRTEQRDSAMYRCASSLTDDQPQHFGDGTRLSIL.

To note about this clone: This is likely an artifact of a read error, given a far larger clone one base away. Other nucleotide sequences from this sample produce the same CDR3. The chain links TRBV27 to TRBJ1-2; TRBD1 aligns across 9 bases. CDR1 is MNHEY and CDR2 is SMNVEV in the germline V gene (reference sequence). The V segment lost 6 bases and the J segment 2 bases; nucleotides outside the gene matches: 7. The CDR3 is made up of 15 amino acids. The CDR3 bases are TGTGCCAGCAGCCCGAGACAGGGGGGGAACTATGGCTACACCTTC. Residues: CASSPRQGGNYGYTF.